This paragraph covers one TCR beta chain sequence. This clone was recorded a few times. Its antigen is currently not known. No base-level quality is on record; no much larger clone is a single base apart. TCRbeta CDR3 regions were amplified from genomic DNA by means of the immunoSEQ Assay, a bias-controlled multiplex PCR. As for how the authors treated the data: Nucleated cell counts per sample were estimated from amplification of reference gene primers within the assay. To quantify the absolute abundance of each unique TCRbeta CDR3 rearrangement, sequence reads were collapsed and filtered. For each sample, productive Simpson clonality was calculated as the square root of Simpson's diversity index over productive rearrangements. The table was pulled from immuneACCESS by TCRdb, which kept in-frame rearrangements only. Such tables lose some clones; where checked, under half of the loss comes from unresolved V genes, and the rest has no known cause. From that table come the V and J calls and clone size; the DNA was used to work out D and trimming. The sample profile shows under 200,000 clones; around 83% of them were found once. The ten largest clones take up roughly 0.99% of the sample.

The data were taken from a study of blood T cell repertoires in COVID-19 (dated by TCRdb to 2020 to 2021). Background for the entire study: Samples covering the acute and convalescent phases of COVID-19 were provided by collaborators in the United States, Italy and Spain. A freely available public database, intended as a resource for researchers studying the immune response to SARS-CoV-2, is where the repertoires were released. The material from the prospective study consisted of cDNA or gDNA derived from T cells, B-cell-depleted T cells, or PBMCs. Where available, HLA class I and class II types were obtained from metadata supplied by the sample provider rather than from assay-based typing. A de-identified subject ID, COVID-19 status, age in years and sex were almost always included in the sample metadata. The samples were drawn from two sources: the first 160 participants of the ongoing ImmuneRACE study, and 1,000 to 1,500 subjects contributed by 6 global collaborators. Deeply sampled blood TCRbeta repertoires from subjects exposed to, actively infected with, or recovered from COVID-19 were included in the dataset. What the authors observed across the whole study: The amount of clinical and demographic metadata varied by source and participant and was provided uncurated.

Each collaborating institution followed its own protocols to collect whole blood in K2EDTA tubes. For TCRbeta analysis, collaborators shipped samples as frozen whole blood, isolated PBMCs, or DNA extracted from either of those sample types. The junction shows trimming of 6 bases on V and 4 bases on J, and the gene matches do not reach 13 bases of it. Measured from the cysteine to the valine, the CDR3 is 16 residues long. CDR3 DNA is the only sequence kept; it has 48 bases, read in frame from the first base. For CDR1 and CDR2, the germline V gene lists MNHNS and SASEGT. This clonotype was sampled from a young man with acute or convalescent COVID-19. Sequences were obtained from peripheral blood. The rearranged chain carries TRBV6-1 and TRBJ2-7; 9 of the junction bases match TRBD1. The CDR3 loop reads CASSEYGQGTKYEQYV. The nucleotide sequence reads TGTGCCAGCAGCGAATACGGACAGGGGACAAAGTACGAGCAGTACGTC.